This TCR beta chain was sequenced during a study of cytomegalovirus exposure and HLA in healthy donors. PCR primers comprised 60 Vbeta and 13 Jbeta primers. The method was immunoSEQ multiplex PCR; TCRdb's version includes in-frame clones alone and lacks a portion of them. The data show nearly 110,000 clones, with about 80% seen just once and roughly 2.6% held by the top ten. A remark on this clone: No antigen is known for it.

There are 15 residues in the CDR3. V trimming: 3 bases; J trimming: 1 base; junction bases outside the gene matches: 3. Germline CDR1 is MNHEY and CDR2 is SMNVEV (reference sequence). Study observations and caveats: A later analysis appeared to link common viral pathogens to several of the most significant clusters. Earlier analysis found most TCR beta V segments productive about 90% or about 30% of the time.

This chain connects TRBV27 to TRBJ2-3; 8 nucleotides align to TRBD1. The sequence derives from a man aged 25 to 40 in good health and CMV-seropositive. Sequenced material: PBMCs. CDR3 sequence (DNA): TGTGCCAGCAGTTTCGACAGGGGCGGCACAGATACGCAGTATTTT. As protein: CASSFDRGGTDTQYF.